Sequencing of this T cell receptor (beta chain) was carried out in a study of low-dose radiotherapy and immunotherapy resistance in tumors. The wider study: Participants in Cohort 1 were administered 0.5 Gy per fraction at 2-week intervals, to a cumulative dose of 6.5 Gy. Intravenous administration to patients comprised nivolumab at 240 mg every two weeks and ipilimumab at 1 mg/kg every six weeks. Study patients were administered oral aspirin at 300 mg daily for four cycles from cycle 1 day 1. cDNA synthesis used a TRAV/TRBV-specific primer set for both chains.

With a constant-region primer and a V-primer adapter, TCRs were subjected to roughly 20 PCR cycles of amplification. MiXCR, run by TCRdb on the reads, gives a single entry per CDR3 protein. This repertoire shows around 57,000 distinct CDR3 sequences, around 35% found once; its top ten account for approximately 8.4%. Germline V lookup: CDR1 SGHKS, CDR2 YYEKEE (reference sequence). The CDR3 runs 13 residues. The V end was cut by 0 bases, the J end by 6 bases, with 7 bases between. The time point here: after trial treatment. Treatment described: LDRT plus nivolumab, ipilimumab, low-dose cyclophosphamide and aspirin (RACIN trial).

This clonotype was obtained from a male donor with rectosigmoid adenocarcinoma. This chain joins TRBV5-5 and TRBJ1-5; unclear D gene. Here the sequenced sample was PBMCs, taken after low-dose radiotherapy plus immunotherapy. The CDR3 reads CASSLADGQPQHF. CDR3 DNA: TGTGCCAGCAGCTTGGCGGACGGTCAGCCCCAGCATTTT.